The present T cell receptor (beta chain) was sequenced within a study of CD8 T cells in ankylosing spondylitis. The CDR3 totals 13 residues. The V and J ends lost 3 bases and 3 bases respectively, with 5 bases between them. Per germline, CDR1 MNHNS and CDR2 SASEGT. With molecular barcodes, quantitative 5'-RACE was used to make the TCR beta libraries. TCRdb fed the 5' RACE reads into MiXCR, producing one record per CDR3 protein. Of over 30,000 distinct CDR3 sequences listed, approximately 17% are singletons. Note on this clonotype: The antigen is unknown.

Regarding the study as a whole: Previous work reported some of these motif variants in the synovial fluid and blood of reactive arthritis. A TCR beta motif made of fewer than ten highly homologous variants seemed typical of ankylosing spondylitis blood. Disease-linked clones had a CD8+ phenotype and relatively low frequency in peripheral blood.

This TCR came from a male donor with ankylosing spondylitis or in good health (not recorded which). This chain joins TRBV6-1 and TRBJ1-4, with D uncertain. The sequencing sample was made of blood. The CDR3 DNA is TGTGCCAGCAGTGAGAACCCTAATGAAAAACTGTTTTTT. Residues: CASSENPNEKLFF.